The 25 T cell receptor beta chains reported below all come from one sample, sequenced in a study of T cell changes during pregnancy in multiple sclerosis. Using immunoSEQ multiplex PCR, the repertoire was profiled, and TCRdb retains in-frame clones only, with some absent. The sample contains approximately 60,000 clones, 92% of which appear only once. The sequencing here drew on CD4+ T cells from peripheral blood mononuclear cells, taken in the second trimester of pregnancy. All receptors come from a female donor with multiple sclerosis, enrolled in a pregnancy study.

The gene calls are TRBV19 and TRBJ1-2, with TRBD1 matching 7 bases. Trimming cost V 5 bases and J 4 bases; bases outside gene matches: 7. Germline CDR1 is LNHDA and CDR2 is SQIVND (reference sequence). The CDR3 consists of 14 residues. In nucleotides, the CDR3 is TGTGCCAGTAGTTCACCGGGACAGTTCTATGGCTACACCTTC. Its translation: CASSSPGQFYGYTF.

The rearrangement links TRBV10-3 to TRBJ2-2, with TRBD1 matching 9 bases. The CDR3 contains 14 residues. The germline gives CDR1 ENHRY, CDR2 SYGVKD. The V gene end was trimmed by 8 bases and the J gene end by 6 bases; junction bases not matched to a gene: 7. In nucleotides, the CDR3 is TGTGCCATCGGGACAGGGAAATTAGCCGGGGAGCTGTTTTTT. This sequence encodes CAIGTGKLAGELFF.

The CDR3 loop reads CASSQEDISYTF. In DNA form, the CDR3 reads TGCGCCAGCAGCCAAGAGGACATCTCCTACACCTTC. This chain joins TRBV4-1 and TRBJ1-2; D is perhaps TRBD1 (5 bases). The CDR3 has 12 residues. Germline CDR1 MGHRA, CDR2 YSYEKL. The V gene lost 0 bases and the J gene lost 10 bases, with 9 bases spanning the gap.

This chain joins TRBV7-5 and TRBJ2-7; the table's D call TRBD2 went unverified against the DNA. TRBV7-5 is annotated as a pseudogene. This CDR3 spans 18 amino acids. The chain's CDR3 is CVRSPGLAGAENSYEQYF. CDR3 DNA: TGTGTCAGAAGCCCGGGACTAGCGGGGGCCGAGAACTCCTACGAGCAGTACTTC.

The rearrangement joins TRBV15 to TRBJ1-1; 10 positions agree with TRBD1. Germline values: CDR1 LNHNV, CDR2 YYDKDF (reference sequence). The length of the CDR3 is 15 residues. The junction had 12 bases not matched to a gene; V was cut back by 10 bases and J by 4 bases. The CDR3 DNA reads TGTGCCAAACCGCTCTTGGACAGGGGGATCACTGAAGCTTTCTTT. Amino acid sequence: CAKPLLDRGITEAFF.

This clone was observed a single time. The V and J genes are TRBV30 and TRBJ1-1; 7 nucleotides line up with TRBD1. There are 14 residues in the CDR3. Per the germline V gene, CDR1 is GTSNPN and CDR2 is SVGIG (reference sequence). V lost 0 bases and J lost 5; bases outside the gene matches: 6. CDR3 in amino acids: CAWSVEGAGTEAFF. CDR3 nucleotides: TGTGCCTGGAGTGTAGAGGGGGCGGGAACTGAAGCTTTCTTT.

The V call is TRBV5-4, the J call TRBJ2-5; maybe TRBD2 (5 bases). CDR1 is SGHNT, CDR2 YYREEE, per germline (reference sequence). V was trimmed by 0 bases and J by 6 bases, leaving 15 bases between them. This CDR3 contains 15 residues. The CDR3 reads CASSLEGAPGKTQYF. The CDR3 DNA follows: TGTGCCAGCAGCTTGGAGGGTGCTCCCGGGAAGACCCAGTACTTC.

This clone appeared once. V gene TRBV14 combines with J gene TRBJ2-2, with D tentatively TRBD2 (6 bases). Trimming stripped 0 bases from V and 6 bases from J, with 8 bases between. The V gene's germline CDR1 is SGHDN and CDR2 FVKESK. This CDR3 region has 14 residues. Here the CDR3 reads CASSQDLASGELFF. The CDR3 DNA follows: TGTGCCAGCAGCCAAGACCTAGCGTCCGGGGAGCTGTTTTTT.

The count of this clone is one. The chain recombines TRBV27 with TRBJ2-2; 8 bases align to TRBD1. V dropped 0 bases and J dropped 3; count of bases not matched to a gene: 9. The CDR3 length is 18 residues. CDR1 MNHEY and CDR2 SMNVEV come from the germline V gene (reference sequence). In DNA form, the CDR3 reads TGTGCCAGCAGTTTATCGATCGGCAGGGGGCCGGACACCGGGGAGCTGTTTTTT. It specifies CASSLSIGRGPDTGELFF.

The chain is built from TRBV27 and TRBJ1-2, with D unclear. V lost 5 bases and J lost 8, with 18 bases in between. This CDR3 has 14 amino acids. CDR1 and CDR2 (germline): MNHEY, SMNVEV (reference sequence). CDR3 coding DNA: TGTGCCAGCAGTCCTCTAGGCAGGACGGGGGGCTACACCTTC. Its translation: CASSPLGRTGGYTF.

The rearrangement links TRBV6-6 to TRBJ2-1; D is uncertain. The CDR3 is 13 residues long. Looked up from germline, CDR1 is MNHNY and CDR2 is SVGAGI (reference sequence). V was pared by 6 bases and J by 4 bases, with 10 bases between. CDR3 amino acids: CASRIARYNEQFF. The CDR3 coding sequence is TGTGCCAGCAGAATTGCGCGGTACAATGAGCAGTTCTTC.

The chain joins TRBV30 to TRBJ2-5, with 8 bases identical to TRBD1. Trimming removed 4 bases from V and 1 base from J; junction bases left unmatched: 8. In germline, CDR1 is GTSNPN, CDR2 SVGIG (reference sequence). This CDR3 is 15 amino acids long. The CDR3 bases are TGTGCCTGGACCCCCCGGGACAGGTCCCAAGAGACCCAGTACTTC. It specifies CAWTPRDRSQETQYF.

The chain links TRBV28 to TRBJ1-2, with 10 bases fitting TRBD1. The CDR3 contains 13 residues. The trim removed 6 bases at V and 7 bases at J, leaving 5 bases unmatched. Germline V gene sequence: CDR1 MDHEN, CDR2 SYDVKM. The CDR3 sequence: CASRETGGPGYTF. The CDR3 DNA follows: TGTGCCAGCAGGGAGACAGGGGGCCCTGGCTACACCTTC.

Only one count was recorded for this clone. As DNA, the CDR3 is TGTGCCAGCAATCCTGGTACAGGGCGGTACGAGCAGTACTTC. This translates into CASNPGTGRYEQYF. The chain joins TRBV7-2 to TRBJ2-7, with D possibly matching TRBD1 (6 bases). Looked up from germline, CDR1 is SGHTA and CDR2 is FQGNSA. The CDR3 loop spans 14 amino acids. Trimming pared 7 bases from V and 4 bases from J, leaving 17 bases between.

The chain combines TRBV2 with TRBJ2-2; TRBD2 might be the D (6 bases). V lost 6 bases, J lost 5 bases, and 22 bases lay in between. Germline values: CDR1 SNHLY, CDR2 FYNNEI. CDR3 length equals 17 residues. This CDR3 is CASSRFRRLVGTGELFF. The CDR3 region has the DNA TGTGCCAGCAGCAGGTTTCGTCGACTAGTCGGAACCGGGGAGCTGTTTTTT.

This clone was recorded only once. The chain carries TRBV18 and TRBJ2-7, with D hard to call. Trimming removed 2 bases from V and 6 bases from J, with 14 bases in between. This CDR3 has 14 residues. Germline V CDR1 and CDR2: KGHSH, LQKENI. CDR3: CASSPLGTTLEQYF. CDR3 sequence (DNA): TGTGCCAGCTCACCATTGGGCACAACCCTCGAGCAGTACTTC. The entire variable domain, with the rest obtained from reference TRBV18 and TRBJ2-7, is as follows: NAGVMQNPRHLVRRRGQEARLRCSPMKGHSHVYWYRQLPEEGLKFMVYLQKENIIDESGMPKERFSAEFPKEGPSILRIQQVVRGDSAAYFCASSPLGTTLEQYFGPGTRLTVT.

This clone appeared a few times. The CDR3 is CATGMDSNQPQHF. CDR3 nucleotides: TGTGCCACGGGGATGGATAGCAATCAGCCCCAGCATTTT. The chain has TRBV30 and TRBJ1-5; no firm D call. Per the germline V gene, CDR1 is GTSNPN and CDR2 is SVGIG (reference sequence). The V end was cut by 8 bases, the J end by 0 bases, with 11 bases between. CDR3 length: 13 amino acids.

V usage is TRBV29-1 and J usage is TRBJ2-1; TRBD1 aligns across 8 bases. Trimming took 7 bases from V and 0 from J; bases not matched to a gene: 5. The CDR3 runs to 14 residues. Per the germline V gene, CDR1 is SQVTM and CDR2 is ANQGSEA. Written as DNA, the CDR3 is TGCAGCGACCGACAGGGGAGCTCCTACAATGAGCAGTTCTTC. It translates to CSDRQGSSYNEQFF.

V and J are TRBV11-2 and TRBJ2-2; D possibly corresponds to TRBD1 (6 bases). The CDR3 runs to 16 residues. Trimming shortened V by 1 base and J by 0 bases, and 9 bases separated the two germline ends. The germline V gene encodes CDR1 SGHAT and CDR2 FQNNGV. The CDR3 is CASSLVGTPNTGELFF. CDR3 bases: TGTGCCAGCAGCTTAGTTGGGACACCGAACACCGGGGAGCTGTTTTTT.

The V call is TRBV19, the J call TRBJ2-3, with D maybe TRBD1 (6 bases). The CDR3 sequence is 14 residues long. CDR1 is LNHDA and CDR2 is SQIVND in the germline V gene (reference sequence). V lost 6 bases and J lost 2, with 12 bases in between. CDR3 sequence (DNA): TGTGCCAGTAGCCAGACAGGAATCACAGATACGCAGTATTTT. Its translation is CASSQTGITDTQYF.

The chain links TRBV5-4 to TRBJ2-5; 12 bases align to TRBD1. After removal of 3 bases from V and 5 bases from J, the junction contained 11 bases not matched to a gene. The germline CDR1 and CDR2 sequences are SGHNT and YYREEE (reference sequence). CDR3 size: 17 residues. CDR3 residues: CASSSGTGGLGGETQYF. The CDR3 nucleotides are TGTGCCAGCAGCTCCGGGACAGGGGGCCTCGGGGGGGAGACCCAGTACTTC.

In this sample, this clone turned up a few times. The chain combines TRBV28 with TRBJ1-2; possibly TRBD1 for D (5 bases). The CDR3 loop spans 14 amino acids. V was cut by 5 bases and J by 4 bases, with 14 bases left in between. Germline V gene sequence: CDR1 MDHEN, CDR2 SYDVKM. CDR3 residues: CASSGGVNFYGYTF. The CDR3 region has the DNA TGTGCCAGCAGTGGGGGGGTTAATTTCTATGGCTACACCTTC.

This chain joins TRBV9 and TRBJ1-3; D remains unclear. The CDR3 loop spans 14 amino acids. In germline, CDR1 is SGDLS, CDR2 YYNGEE. The V end lost 0 bases, the J end lost 4 bases, and 8 bases lay between the germline ends. The CDR3 here is CASSVGAQGNTIYF. The CDR3 nucleotides read TGTGCCAGCAGCGTAGGGGCGCAGGGAAACACCATATATTTT.

This chain connects TRBV7-2 to TRBJ1-2; TRBD1 might be the D (6 bases). Germline V gives CDR1 SGHTA, CDR2 FQGNSA. V was trimmed by 1 base and J by 4 bases, leaving 13 bases between them. CDR3 size: 15 residues. The CDR3 DNA follows: TGTGCCAGCAGCTTAGACCAGGGGTCGGTCTATGGCTACACCTTC. Translating gives CASSLDQGSVYGYTF.

V and J are TRBV6-1 and TRBJ2-7; 7 nucleotides agree with TRBD2. In germline, CDR1 is MNHNS, CDR2 SASEGT. V was pared by 3 bases and J by 5 bases, with 13 bases of the junction left unmatched. The CDR3 runs 16 residues. The CDR3 DNA follows: TGTGCCAGCAGTGACCCTCGGGGGGTGGGGGTCCACGAGCAGTACTTC. Residues: CASSDPRGVGVHEQYF.